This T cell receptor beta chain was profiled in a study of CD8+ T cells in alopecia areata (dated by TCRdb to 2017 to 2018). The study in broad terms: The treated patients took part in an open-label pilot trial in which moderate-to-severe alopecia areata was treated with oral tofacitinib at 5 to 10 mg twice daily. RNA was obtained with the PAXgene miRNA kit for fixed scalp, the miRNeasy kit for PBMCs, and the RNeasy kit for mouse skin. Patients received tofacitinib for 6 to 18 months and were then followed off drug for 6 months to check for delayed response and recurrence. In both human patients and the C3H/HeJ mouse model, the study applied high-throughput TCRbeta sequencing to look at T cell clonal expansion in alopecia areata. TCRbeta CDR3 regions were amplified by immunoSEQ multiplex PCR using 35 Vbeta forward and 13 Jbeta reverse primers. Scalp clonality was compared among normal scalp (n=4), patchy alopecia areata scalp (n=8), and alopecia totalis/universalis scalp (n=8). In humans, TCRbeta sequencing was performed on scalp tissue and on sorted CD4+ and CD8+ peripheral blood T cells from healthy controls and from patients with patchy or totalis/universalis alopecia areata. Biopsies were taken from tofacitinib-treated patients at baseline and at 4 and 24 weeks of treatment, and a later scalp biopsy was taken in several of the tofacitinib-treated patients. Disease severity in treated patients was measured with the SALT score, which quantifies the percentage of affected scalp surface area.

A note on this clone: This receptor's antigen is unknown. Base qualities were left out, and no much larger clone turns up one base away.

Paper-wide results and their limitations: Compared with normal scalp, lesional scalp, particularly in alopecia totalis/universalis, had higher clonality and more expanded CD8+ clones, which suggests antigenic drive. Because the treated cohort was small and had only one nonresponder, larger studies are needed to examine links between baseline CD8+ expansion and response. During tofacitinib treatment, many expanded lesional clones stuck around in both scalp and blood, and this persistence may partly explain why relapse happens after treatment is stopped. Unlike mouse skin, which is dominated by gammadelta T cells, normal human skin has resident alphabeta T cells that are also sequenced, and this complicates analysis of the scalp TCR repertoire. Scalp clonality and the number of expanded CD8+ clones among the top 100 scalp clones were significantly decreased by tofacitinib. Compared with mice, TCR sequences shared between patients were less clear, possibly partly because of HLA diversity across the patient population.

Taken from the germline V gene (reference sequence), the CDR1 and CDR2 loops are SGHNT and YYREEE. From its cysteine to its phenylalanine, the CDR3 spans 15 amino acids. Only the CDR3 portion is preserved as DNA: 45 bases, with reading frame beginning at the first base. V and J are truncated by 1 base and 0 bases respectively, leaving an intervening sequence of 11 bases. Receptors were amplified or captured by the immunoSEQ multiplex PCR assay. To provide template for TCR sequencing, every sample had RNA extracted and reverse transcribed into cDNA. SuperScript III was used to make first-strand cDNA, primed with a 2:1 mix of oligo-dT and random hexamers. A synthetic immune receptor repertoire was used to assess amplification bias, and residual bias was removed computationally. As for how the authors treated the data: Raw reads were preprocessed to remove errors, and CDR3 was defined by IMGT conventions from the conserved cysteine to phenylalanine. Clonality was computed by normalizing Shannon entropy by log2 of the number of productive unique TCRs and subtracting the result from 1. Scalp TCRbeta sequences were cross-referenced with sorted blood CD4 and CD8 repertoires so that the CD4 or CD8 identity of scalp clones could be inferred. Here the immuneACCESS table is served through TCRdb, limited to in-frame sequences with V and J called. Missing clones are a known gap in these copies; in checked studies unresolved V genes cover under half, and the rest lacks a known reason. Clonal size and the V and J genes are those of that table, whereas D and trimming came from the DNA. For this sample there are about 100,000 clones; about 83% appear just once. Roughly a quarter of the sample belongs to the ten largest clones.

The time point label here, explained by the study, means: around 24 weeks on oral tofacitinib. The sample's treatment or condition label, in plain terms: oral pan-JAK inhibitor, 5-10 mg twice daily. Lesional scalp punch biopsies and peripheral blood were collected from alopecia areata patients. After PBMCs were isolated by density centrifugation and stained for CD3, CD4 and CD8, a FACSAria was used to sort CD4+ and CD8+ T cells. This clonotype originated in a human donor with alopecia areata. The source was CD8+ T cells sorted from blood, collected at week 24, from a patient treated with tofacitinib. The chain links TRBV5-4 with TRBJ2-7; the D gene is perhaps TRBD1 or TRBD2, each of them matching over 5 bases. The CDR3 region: CASSLWGILSYEQYF. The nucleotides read TGTGCCAGCAGCTTGTGGGGGATCCTCTCCTACGAGCAGTACTTC.